A selection of T cell receptor beta chains follows, all from one sample in a study of cytomegalovirus exposure and HLA in healthy donors. Measured with immunoSEQ multiplex PCR; TCRdb has only the in-frame clones, and not every one. The sample has about 120,000 clones, less than 65% seen once; the top ten hold about 9.1%. The specimen sequenced was PBMCs. The receptors stem from a man in his forties or fifties in good health and CMV-seropositive. Both conserved end residues are part of each CDR3.

V gene	J gene	CDR3 protein
TRBV28	TRBJ2-7	CASHGRVGSYEQYF
TRBV30	NA	CAGGQGYEQYF
TRBV29-1	TRBJ1-2	CSVDKQGSTSYGYTF
TRBV7-9	TRBJ1-4	CASSSGRQGWEKLFF
TRBV7-9	TRBJ2-5	CASSRTSGQETQYF
TRBV5-1	TRBJ2-3	CASSLADRDTQYF
TRBV7-8	TRBJ2-6	CASSLTDRGVGANVLTF
TRBV7-8	TRBJ2-5	CASSLFGAVSGETQYF
TRBV4-3	TRBJ1-1	CASSQDLYRGAEAFF
TRBV4-1	TRBJ1-2	CASSLGQGDYGYTF
TRBV7-3	TRBJ2-7	CASSAQGAYEQYF
TRBV6-4	TRBJ1-2	CASSRTGGGYGYTF